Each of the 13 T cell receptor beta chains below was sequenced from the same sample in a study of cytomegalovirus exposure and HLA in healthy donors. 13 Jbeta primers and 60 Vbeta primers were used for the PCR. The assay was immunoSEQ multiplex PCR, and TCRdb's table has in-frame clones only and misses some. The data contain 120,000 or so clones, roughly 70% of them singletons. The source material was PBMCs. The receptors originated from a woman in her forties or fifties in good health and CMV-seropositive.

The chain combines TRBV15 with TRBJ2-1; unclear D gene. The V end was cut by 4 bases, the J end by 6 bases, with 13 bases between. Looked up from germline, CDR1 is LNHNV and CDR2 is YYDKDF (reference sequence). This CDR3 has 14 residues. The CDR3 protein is CATSISLEFNEQFF. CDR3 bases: TGTGCCACCAGCATATCGCTAGAGTTCAATGAGCAGTTCTTC.

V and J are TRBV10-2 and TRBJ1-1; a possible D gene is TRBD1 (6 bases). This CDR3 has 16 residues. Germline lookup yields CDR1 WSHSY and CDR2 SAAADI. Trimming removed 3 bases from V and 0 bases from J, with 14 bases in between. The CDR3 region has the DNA TGCGCCAGCAGTGATAAGGGGGGGGCTATGAACACTGAAGCTTTCTTT. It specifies CASSDKGGAMNTEAFF.

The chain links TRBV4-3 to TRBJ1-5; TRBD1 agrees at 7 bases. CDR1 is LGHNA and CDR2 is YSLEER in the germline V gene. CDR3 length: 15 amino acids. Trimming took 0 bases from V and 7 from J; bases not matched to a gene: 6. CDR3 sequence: CASSQDPRGDQPQHF. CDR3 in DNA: TGCGCCAGCAGCCAAGATCCCAGGGGGGACCAGCCCCAGCATTTT.

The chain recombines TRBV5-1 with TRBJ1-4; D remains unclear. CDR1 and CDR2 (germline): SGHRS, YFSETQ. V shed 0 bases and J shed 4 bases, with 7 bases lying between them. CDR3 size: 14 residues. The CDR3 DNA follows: TGCGCCAGCAGCTTGGGCAGACTTAATGAAAAACTGTTTTTT. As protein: CASSLGRLNEKLFF. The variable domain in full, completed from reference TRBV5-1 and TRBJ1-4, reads KAGVTQTPRYLIKTRGQQVTLSCSPISGHRSVSWYQQTPGQGLQFLFEYFSETQRNKGNFPGRFSGRQFSNSRSEMNVSTLELGDSALYLCASSLGRLNEKLFFGSGTQLSVL.

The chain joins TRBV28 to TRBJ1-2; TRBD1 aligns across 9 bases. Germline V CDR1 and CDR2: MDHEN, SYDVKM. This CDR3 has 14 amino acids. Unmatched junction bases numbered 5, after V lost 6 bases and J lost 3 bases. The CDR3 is CASSPGQGYYGYTF. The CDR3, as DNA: TGTGCCAGCAGCCCCGGACAGGGGTACTATGGCTACACCTTC.

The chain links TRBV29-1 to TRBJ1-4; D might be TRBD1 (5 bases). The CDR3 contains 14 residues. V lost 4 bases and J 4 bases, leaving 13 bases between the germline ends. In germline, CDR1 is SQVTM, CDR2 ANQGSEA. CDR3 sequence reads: CSVAGGERNEKLFF. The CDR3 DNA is TGCAGCGTTGCCGGAGGGGAACGTAATGAAAAACTGTTTTTT.

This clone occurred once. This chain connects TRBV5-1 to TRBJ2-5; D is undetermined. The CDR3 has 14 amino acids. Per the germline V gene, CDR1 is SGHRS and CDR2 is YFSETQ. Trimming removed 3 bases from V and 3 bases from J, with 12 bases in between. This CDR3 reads CASSYSRQKETQYF. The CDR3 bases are TGCGCCAGCAGCTACTCCCGACAAAAAGAGACCCAGTACTTC. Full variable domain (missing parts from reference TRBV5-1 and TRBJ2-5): KAGVTQTPRYLIKTRGQQVTLSCSPISGHRSVSWYQQTPGQGLQFLFEYFSETQRNKGNFPGRFSGRQFSNSRSEMNVSTLELGDSALYLCASSYSRQKETQYFGPGTRLLVL.

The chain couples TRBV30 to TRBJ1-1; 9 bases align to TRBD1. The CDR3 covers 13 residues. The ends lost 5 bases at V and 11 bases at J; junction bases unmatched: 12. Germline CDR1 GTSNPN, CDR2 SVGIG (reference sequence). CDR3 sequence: CAWGDRVRVEAFF. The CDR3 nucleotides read TGTGCCTGGGGGGACAGGGTTCGAGTTGAGGCTTTCTTT.

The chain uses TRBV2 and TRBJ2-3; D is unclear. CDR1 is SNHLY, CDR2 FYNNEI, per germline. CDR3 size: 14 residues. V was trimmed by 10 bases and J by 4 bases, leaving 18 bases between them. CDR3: CAIETSKRPDTQYF. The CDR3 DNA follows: TGTGCCATTGAGACGTCTAAGCGCCCAGATACGCAGTATTTT.

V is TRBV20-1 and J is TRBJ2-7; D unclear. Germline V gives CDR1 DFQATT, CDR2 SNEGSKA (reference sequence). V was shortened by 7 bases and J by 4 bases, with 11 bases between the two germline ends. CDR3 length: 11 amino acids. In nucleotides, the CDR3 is TGCAGTGTGTCGAAGCTATACGAGCAGTACTTC. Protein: CSVSKLYEQYF.

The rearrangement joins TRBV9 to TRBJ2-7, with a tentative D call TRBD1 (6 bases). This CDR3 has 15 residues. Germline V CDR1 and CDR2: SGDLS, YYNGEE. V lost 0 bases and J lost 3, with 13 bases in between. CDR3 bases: TGTGCCAGCAGCGTAGGTTGGGGGCTTAACTACGAGCAGTACTTC. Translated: CASSVGWGLNYEQYF. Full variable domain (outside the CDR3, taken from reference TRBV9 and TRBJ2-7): DSGVTQTPKHLITATGQRVTLRCSPRSGDLSVYWYQQSLDQGLQFLIQYYNGEERAKGNILERFSAQQFPDLHSELNLSSLELGDSALYFCASSVGWGLNYEQYFGPGTRLTVT.

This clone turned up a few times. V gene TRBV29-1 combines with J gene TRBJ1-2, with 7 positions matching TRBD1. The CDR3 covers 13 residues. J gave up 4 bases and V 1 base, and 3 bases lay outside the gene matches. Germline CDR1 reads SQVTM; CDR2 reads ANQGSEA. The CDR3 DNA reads TGCAGCGTTGAAGGCAGGGGGTTCTATGGCTACACCTTC. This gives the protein CSVEGRGFYGYTF.

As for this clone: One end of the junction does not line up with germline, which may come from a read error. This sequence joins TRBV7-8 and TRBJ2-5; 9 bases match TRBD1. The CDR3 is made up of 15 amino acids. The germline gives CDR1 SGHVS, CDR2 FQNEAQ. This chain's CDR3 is CASSSTPGQGEAQYF. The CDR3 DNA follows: TGTGCCAGCAGCTCGACCCCGGGACAGGGAGAGGCCCAGTACTTC.